Below are 30 T cell receptor beta chains sequenced from a single sample in a study of chemoradiotherapy in HPV16-positive cancers. Sequencing used immunoSEQ multiplex PCR; TCRdb keeps in-frame clones, though not all of them. This sample carries 25,000 to 40,000 clones, approximately 90% of them seen once, and the ten largest clones take approximately 4.6%. The source material was blood, sampled from a patient who underwent chemoradiotherapy. The source of these receptors is a human donor with HPV-associated anogenital cancer.

The chain joins TRBV19 to TRBJ1-5; D unclear. The CDR3 contains 13 residues. The ends were cut back, 8 bases at V and 1 base at J, with 9 bases in the middle. Germline V gene sequence: CDR1 LNHDA, CDR2 SQIVND (reference sequence). CDR3 bases: TGTGCCAGTTCCGGCAACAGCAATCAGCCCCAGCATTTT. This gives the protein CASSGNSNQPQHF.

This chain uses TRBV5-5 with TRBJ2-5; D remains unclear. Germline values: CDR1 SGHKS, CDR2 YYEKEE (reference sequence). This CDR3 is built from 14 residues. V shed 4 bases and J shed 5 bases, with 15 bases lying between them. CDR3 nucleotide sequence: TGTGCCAGCAGCACCCCCCACCAAGTGGAGACCCAGTACTTC. Protein: CASSTPHQVETQYF.

The genes are TRBV25-1 and TRBJ2-6, with unresolved D. This CDR3 has 13 amino acids. Germline V lookup: CDR1 MGHDK, CDR2 SYGVNS. Trimming stripped 5 bases from V and 2 bases from J, with 4 bases between. CDR3 DNA sequence: TGTGCCAGCAGTTTAACTGGGGCCAACGTCCTGACTTTC. This gives the protein CASSLTGANVLTF.

The chain employs TRBV19 and TRBJ1-1; D remains ambiguous. Germline V CDR1 and CDR2: LNHDA, SQIVND (reference sequence). The CDR3 loop spans 16 amino acids. The V gene lost 0 bases and the J gene lost 1 base, with 12 bases spanning the gap. The CDR3 is CASSIDPVVTNTEAFF. The CDR3 nucleotides read TGTGCCAGTAGTATAGATCCCGTTGTTACGAACACTGAAGCTTTCTTT.

The chain couples TRBV11-2 to TRBJ2-7; 10 bases match TRBD1. The CDR3 consists of 15 residues. CDR1 and CDR2 (germline): SGHAT, FQNNGV. Unmatched junction bases numbered 7, after V lost 5 bases and J lost 3 bases. CDR3 region: CASSLDRGPFYEQYF. The DNA for the CDR3 is TGTGCCAGCAGCCTTGACAGGGGGCCCTTCTACGAGCAGTACTTC.

V is TRBV5-5 and J is TRBJ1-1; 8 nucleotides agree with TRBD1. The CDR3 contains 15 residues. The trim removed 6 bases at V and 1 base at J, leaving 8 bases unmatched. In germline, CDR1 is SGHKS, CDR2 YYEKEE (reference sequence). The CDR3 reads CASTTLQGGNTEAFF. As DNA, the CDR3 is TGTGCCAGCACCACCTTACAGGGGGGGAACACTGAAGCTTTCTTT. Variable domain in full (rest from reference TRBV5-5 and TRBJ1-1): DAGVTQSPTHLIKTRGQQVTLRCSPISGHKSVSWYQQVLGQGPQFIFQYYEKEERGRGNFPDRFSARQFPNYSSELNVNALLLGDSALYLCASTTLQGGNTEAFFGQGTRLTVV.

The V gene is TRBV20-1, the J gene TRBJ2-7, with D maybe TRBD1 (5 bases). V lost 6 bases and J 0 bases, leaving 6 bases between the germline ends. Germline lookup yields CDR1 DFQATT and CDR2 SNEGSKA (reference sequence). The CDR3 runs to 11 residues. In nucleotides, the CDR3 is TGCAGTGCCGACAGCTCCTACGAGCAGTACTTC. Residues: CSADSSYEQYF.

Worth noting for this clone: The same CDR3 is also encoded by other DNA sequences in this sample. V gene TRBV10-1 combines with J gene TRBJ1-1; a possible D gene is TRBD1 (5 bases). The V gene lost 6 bases and the J gene lost 1 base, with 12 bases spanning the gap. CDR3 length: 14 residues. The germline CDR1 and CDR2 sequences are WNHNN and SYGVQD (reference sequence). CDR3 protein: CASSNHGANTEAFF. The CDR3 DNA reads as TGCGCCAGCAGCAACCATGGGGCGAACACTGAAGCTTTCTTT.

This chain uses TRBV11-3 with TRBJ2-2; 7 nucleotides line up with TRBD1. V trimming: 5 bases; J trimming: 6 bases; junction bases outside the gene matches: 6. The CDR3 contains 14 residues. Germline values: CDR1 SGHNT, CDR2 YENEEA. CDR3 sequence: CASSQRQGAGELFF. The CDR3 region has the DNA TGTGCCAGCAGCCAGCGACAGGGCGCCGGGGAGCTGTTTTTT.

A few counts support this clone. The chain uses TRBV29-1 and TRBJ1-4, with a weak D call TRBD1 (5 bases). Germline values: CDR1 SQVTM, CDR2 ANQGSEA. Trimming took 5 bases from V and 0 from J, leaving 7 bases between them. The CDR3 covers 13 residues. This chain's CDR3 is CSVRGATNEKLFF. As DNA, the CDR3 is TGCAGCGTTCGAGGGGCAACTAATGAAAAACTGTTTTTT.

The V gene is TRBV29-1, the J gene TRBJ2-7; 9 nucleotides align to TRBD1. Germline-derived CDR1 and CDR2 are SQVTM and ANQGSEA. J gave up 6 bases and V 2 bases, and 8 bases lay outside the gene matches. The CDR3 runs 14 residues. The CDR3 DNA reads TGCAGCGTTGAATTACAGGGGGCCCTTGGCGAGCAGTACTTC. Encoded protein: CSVELQGALGEQYF.

In nucleotides, the CDR3 is TGCGCCAGCAGCTTGGGGCACATCGGGGCCCAATCTGGAAACACCATATATTTT. This codes for CASSLGHIGAQSGNTIYF. The V gene is TRBV5-1, the J gene TRBJ1-3, with a tentative D call TRBD1 (5 bases). Germline CDR1 and CDR2: SGHRS and YFSETQ. V lost 0 bases and J 1 base, leaving 17 bases between the germline ends. The CDR3 totals 18 residues.

J is TRBJ2-7 and V is TRBV28, with unresolved D. In germline, CDR1 is MDHEN, CDR2 SYDVKM. This CDR3 spans 16 amino acids. Trimming shortened V by 3 bases and J by 2 bases, and 17 bases separated the two germline ends. CDR3 in DNA: TGTGCCAGCAGTTTTGAGGCGGTCCTTGGCACCTACGAGCAGTACTTC. Its protein is CASSFEAVLGTYEQYF.

The DNA for the CDR3 is TGCGCCAGCAGCTTGTCGCCAGGAGAGACCCAGTACTTC. Translation gives CASSLSPGETQYF. This rearrangement joins TRBV5-1 to TRBJ2-5, with D unclear. V dropped 1 base and J dropped 4 bases, with 8 bases sitting between them. CDR3 length equals 13 residues. Per germline, CDR1 SGHRS and CDR2 YFSETQ.

J is TRBJ2-7 and V is TRBV19; 9 nucleotides align to TRBD1. With 6 bases clipped from V and 6 bases from J, the junction kept 9 bases outside the gene matches. The CDR3 covers 14 residues. Germline V gene sequence: CDR1 LNHDA, CDR2 SQIVND (reference sequence). CDR3 sequence reads: CASRPGTGIGEQYF. CDR3 DNA: TGTGCCAGTAGACCCGGGACAGGGATAGGCGAGCAGTACTTC. Full variable domain (remainder filled in from reference TRBV19 and TRBJ2-7): DGGITQSPKYLFRKEGQNVTLSCEQNLNHDAMYWYRQDPGQGLRLIYYSQIVNDFQKGDIAEGYSVSREKKESFPLTVTSAQKNPTAFYLCASRPGTGIGEQYFGPGTRLTVT.

V and J are TRBV28 and TRBJ1-5; D gene unclear. Germline V CDR1 and CDR2: MDHEN, SYDVKM. Trimming pared 3 bases from V and 7 bases from J, leaving 13 bases between. The CDR3 totals 14 residues. The CDR3 region is CASSLEAARQPQHF. The CDR3 bases are TGTGCCAGCAGTTTGGAGGCAGCGAGGCAGCCCCAGCATTTT. Full variable domain (missing parts from reference TRBV28 and TRBJ1-5): DVKVTQSSRYLVKRTGEKVFLECVQDMDHENMFWYRQDPGLGLRLIYFSYDVKMKEKGDIPEGYSVSREKKERFSLILESASTNQTSMYLCASSLEAARQPQHFGDGTRLSIL.

The rearrangement joins TRBV7-9 to TRBJ1-1, with a tentative D call TRBD1 (6 bases). Germline V gives CDR1 SEHNR, CDR2 FQNEAQ (reference sequence). V dropped 1 base and J dropped 7 bases, with 10 bases sitting between them. There are 13 residues in the CDR3. CDR3 region: CASSLDGGGEAFF. DNA of the CDR3: TGTGCCAGCAGCTTAGATGGAGGGGGTGAAGCTTTCTTT.

The chain is built from TRBV5-1 and TRBJ1-1; 9 positions agree with TRBD1. Germline CDR1 is SGHRS and CDR2 is YFSETQ. CDR3 size: 15 residues. With 4 bases clipped from V and 4 bases from J, the junction kept 8 bases outside the gene matches. The CDR3 DNA reads as TGCGCCAGCAGCCCCAGTATGACAGGGGGCACTGAAGCTTTCTTT. Residues: CASSPSMTGGTEAFF.

The chain links TRBV6-4 to TRBJ1-1, with D perhaps TRBD1 (5 bases). Looked up from germline, CDR1 is MRHNA and CDR2 is SNTAGT. This CDR3 spans 14 amino acids. Trimming took off 5 bases at V and 2 bases at J, with 12 bases between the two ends. CDR3 nucleotide sequence: TGTGCCAGCAGTTCGGGGCCAGGAAACACTGAAGCTTTCTTT. Translating gives CASSSGPGNTEAFF.

The chain carries TRBV7-2 and TRBJ2-7, with TRBD2 matching over 11 bases. The CDR3 has 17 residues. Trimming cost V 0 bases and J 3 bases; bases outside gene matches: 7. Germline values: CDR1 SGHTA, CDR2 FQGNSA. The CDR3 coding sequence is TGTGCCAGCAGCTTAGCCGGGACTAGCGGTACGTACTACGAGCAGTACTTC. This sequence encodes CASSLAGTSGTYYEQYF.

The CDR3, as DNA: TGTGCCTGGAGTCCGACTAGTCATAGCACAGATACGCAGTATTTT. Protein sequence: CAWSPTSHSTDTQYF. The genes are TRBV30 and TRBJ2-3; D may be TRBD2 (6 bases). Germline assignment: CDR1 GTSNPN and CDR2 SVGIG (reference sequence). The CDR3 length is 15 residues. Deletions cut 2 bases from V and 0 bases from J, with 12 bases between.

This sequence joins TRBV6-5 and TRBJ1-3, with a possible D match to TRBD1 (6 bases). The CDR3 consists of 15 residues. From germline, CDR1 is MNHEY and CDR2 SVGAGI. The V end lost 8 bases, the J end lost 4 bases, and 18 bases lay between the germline ends. CDR3 bases: TGTGCCAGCGGGAGAAACAGGGATCAGGGAAACACCATATATTTT. Protein sequence: CASGRNRDQGNTIYF.

The chain couples TRBV19 to TRBJ2-3, with no clear D. This CDR3 comprises 13 residues. Between the trimmed V and J ends, which lost 6 bases and 1 base, there was a span of 8 bases. CDR1 is LNHDA and CDR2 is SQIVND in the germline V gene (reference sequence). CDR3 DNA: TGTGCCAGTAGGCTTCGTGGCACAGATACGCAGTATTTT. This codes for CASRLRGTDTQYF.

The rearrangement joins TRBV2 to TRBJ2-3, with TRBD1 identical over 9 bases. The CDR3 is 15 amino acids. From germline, CDR1 is SNHLY and CDR2 FYNNEI. V dropped 4 bases and J dropped 3; count of bases not matched to a gene: 5. The CDR3 loop is CASSVGDRVTDTQYF. The CDR3 DNA reads as TGTGCCAGCAGTGTAGGGGACAGGGTAACAGATACGCAGTATTTT.

This clone was counted once. The genes are TRBV5-6 and TRBJ1-1, with D possibly TRBD1 on 6 matching bases. Germline-derived CDR1 and CDR2 are SGHDT and YYEEEE. CDR3 length equals 17 residues. Trimming took off 0 bases at V and 1 base at J, with 16 bases between the two ends. The CDR3 reads CASSLVYRTDKNTEAFF. The CDR3 DNA reads TGTGCCAGCAGCTTGGTATATCGGACAGACAAGAACACTGAAGCTTTCTTT. Looking up the rest from reference TRBV5-6 and TRBJ1-1 gives the full variable domain: DAGVTQSPTHLIKTRGQQVTLRCSPKSGHDTVSWYQQALGQGPQFIFQYYEEEERQRGNFPDRFSGHQFPNYSSELNVNALLLGDSALYLCASSLVYRTDKNTEAFFGQGTRLTVV.

This chain joins TRBV6-4 and TRBJ2-3; weak D call: TRBD1 (5 bases). With 6 bases removed from V and 0 bases from J, the gap between germline ends came to 10 bases. The germline V gene has CDR1 MRHNA and CDR2 SNTAGT. The CDR3 runs to 14 residues. Here the CDR3 reads CASRRQWSTDTQYF. CDR3 DNA: TGTGCCAGCAGAAGACAGTGGAGCACAGATACGCAGTATTTT.

The rearrangement links TRBV4-1 to TRBJ2-5; TRBD1 matches 7 bases. The V segment lost 1 base and the J segment 4 bases; nucleotides outside the gene matches: 6. The CDR3 runs 15 residues. Germline-derived CDR1 and CDR2 are MGHRA and YSYEKL. The CDR3 DNA sequence: TGCGCCAGCAGCCAAGTGGGGGCAGGGGGAGAGACCCAGTACTTC. Translating gives CASSQVGAGGETQYF.

The V call is TRBV19, the J call TRBJ1-4; unclear D gene. The CDR3 contains 11 residues. Germline CDR1 is LNHDA and CDR2 is SQIVND (reference sequence). Trimming cost V 5 bases and J 8 bases, with 6 bases left between them. CDR3 in DNA: TGTGCCAGTAGTCTACGCGAAAAACTGTTTTTT. As protein: CASSLREKLFF.

The chain recombines TRBV11-2 with TRBJ1-3; no reliable D call. Trimming cost V 5 bases and J 2 bases, with 16 bases left between them. There are 16 residues in the CDR3. CDR1 and CDR2 (germline): SGHAT, FQNNGV. The chain's CDR3 is CASSPSQNAAGNTIYF. In DNA form, the CDR3 reads TGTGCCAGCAGCCCCTCCCAGAATGCTGCTGGAAACACCATATATTTT.

In regard to this clone: At one boundary the junction diverges from the germline segment, which might be a read error. V and J are TRBV2 and TRBJ1-1; D is perhaps TRBD1 (5 bases). The CDR3 totals 14 residues. Germline V gene lookup returns CDR1 SNHLY and CDR2 FYNNEI. This chain's CDR3 is CASREGTSLTEAFF. CDR3 DNA: TGTGCCAGCAGGGAAGGGACGAGTCTTACTGAAGCTTTCTTT.